The 8 T cell receptor beta chains below were found in one sample sequenced in a study of shared clonotypes between healthy human individuals. Repertoires were generated with immunoSEQ multiplex PCR, while TCRdb's copy carries only in-frame clones and drops some. Of about 1,500,000 clones listed, around 95% are singletons. Source material: naive CD4+ T cells sorted from blood. Subset of the sample: CD45RA+ positively selected. The source of these receptors is a man younger than 40 in good health.

The chain links TRBV5-1 to TRBJ2-3; weak D call: TRBD2 (6 bases). The CDR3 loop spans 15 amino acids. The V gene's germline CDR1 is SGHRS and CDR2 YFSETQ. Trimming shortened V by 3 bases and J by 1 base, and 12 bases separated the two germline ends. DNA of the CDR3: TGCGCCAGCAGCTACCGGGACTCTCGCACAGATACGCAGTATTTT. It translates to CASSYRDSRTDTQYF.

V and J are TRBV11-2 and TRBJ2-5; 9 nucleotides match TRBD2. J was trimmed by 2 bases and V by 1 base; bases with no gene match: 8. The length of the CDR3 is 17 residues. CDR1 is SGHAT and CDR2 is FQNNGV in the germline V gene. In nucleotides, the CDR3 is TGTGCCAGCAGCTTAGGACCCGGGACTAGCAGACAAGAGACCCAGTACTTC. Protein: CASSLGPGTSRQETQYF. Full variable domain (missing parts from reference TRBV11-2 and TRBJ2-5): EAGVAQSPRYKIIEKRQSVAFWCNPISGHATLYWYQQILGQGPKLLIQFQNNGVVDDSQLPKDRFSAERLKGVDSTLKIQPAKLEDSAVYLCASSLGPGTSRQETQYFGPGTRLLVL.

The sample holds one count of this clone. The chain links TRBV6-1 to TRBJ2-1; 9 bases are a match to TRBD2. CDR1 MNHNS and CDR2 SASEGT come from the germline V gene. J was trimmed by 9 bases and V by 8 bases; bases with no gene match: 8. This CDR3 is 13 amino acids long. The CDR3 loop is CASVGLAFVEQFF. The CDR3 region has the DNA TGTGCCAGCGTTGGACTAGCGTTCGTTGAGCAGTTCTTC.

This chain uses TRBV5-1 with TRBJ1-1, with no clear D. Germline V lookup: CDR1 SGHRS, CDR2 YFSETQ. With 0 bases removed from V and 5 bases from J, the gap between germline ends came to 8 bases. The CDR3 runs to 13 residues. The DNA of the CDR3 is TGCGCCAGCAGCTTGGTCGGGGAAACTGAAGCTTTCTTT. Its translation is CASSLVGETEAFF.

V usage is TRBV7-2 and J usage is TRBJ2-5, with TRBD2 matching over 11 bases. The J segment lost 2 bases and the V segment lost 5 bases, leaving 4 bases of the junction unmatched. The CDR3 runs to 15 residues. Germline V gene data show CDR1 as SGHTA and CDR2 as FQGNSA. CDR3 sequence: CASSVGLAGQETQYF. The DNA for the CDR3 is TGTGCCAGCAGCGTCGGACTAGCGGGTCAAGAGACCCAGTACTTC.

The rearrangement joins TRBV2 to TRBJ2-3; TRBD2 matches at 9 bases. The trim removed 7 bases at V and 5 bases at J, leaving 13 bases unmatched. This CDR3 has 16 amino acids. In germline, CDR1 is SNHLY, CDR2 FYNNEI. CDR3 sequence (DNA): TGTGCCAGCAACCAGCGACTAGCGGAGGCGTTAGATACGCAGTATTTT. This translates into CASNQRLAEALDTQYF. The variable domain in full, with the rest retrieved from reference TRBV2 and TRBJ2-3, is EPEVTQTPSHQVTQMGQEVILRCVPISNHLYFYWYRQILGQKVEFLVSFYNNEISEKSEIFDDQFSVERPDGSNFTLKIRSTKLEDSAMYFCASNQRLAEALDTQYFGPGTRLTVL.

The genes are TRBV27 and TRBJ1-2; possible D gene TRBD1, 6 bases. V was clipped by 5 bases and J by 8 bases, with 15 bases between them. Germline CDR1 and CDR2: MNHEY and SMNVEV (reference sequence). This CDR3 is built from 13 residues. The CDR3 loop is CASSARGLGGYTF. CDR3 DNA: TGTGCCAGCAGTGCCAGGGGCCTCGGGGGCTACACCTTC.

This chain joins TRBV28 and TRBJ1-2; D is uncertain. CDR1 is MDHEN and CDR2 is SYDVKM in the germline V gene. The CDR3 is 13 residues long. V was pared by 6 bases and J by 7 bases, with 15 bases between. CDR3 nucleotides: TGTGCCAGCAGGAGGATAAGGGTGGGTGGCTACACCTTC. Translated: CASRRIRVGGYTF.